The 26 T cell receptor beta chains below come from one sample, sequenced in a study of shared clonotypes between healthy human individuals. Here immunoSEQ multiplex PCR was the method, and the copy in TCRdb shows in-frame clones only, minus some. The sample includes about 800,000 clones, around 96% seen only once; the top ten take less than 0.25%. CD45RO-negative, CCR7-positively selected cells formed the naive CD8 fraction, excluding terminally differentiated effector memory CD45RA+ cells. Material for sequencing was naive CD8+ T cells sorted from blood. The receptors derive from a young man in good health.

This clone came up once. The chain links TRBV19 to TRBJ2-2; the D gene is possibly TRBD2 (5 bases). Per the germline V gene, CDR1 is LNHDA and CDR2 is SQIVND (reference sequence). The CDR3 is 14 residues long. V was cut by 1 base and J by 3 bases, with 6 bases left in between. The CDR3 DNA reads TGTGCCAGTAGTATAGTACTAGACACCGGGGAGCTGTTTTTT. This translates into CASSIVLDTGELFF.

The CDR3 loop reads CASSSPGRMYEQYF. The CDR3 coding sequence is TGTGCCAGCAGCTCACCGGGCCGGATGTACGAGCAGTACTTC. The chain links TRBV9 to TRBJ2-7; D is unresolved. Germline V gives CDR1 SGDLS, CDR2 YYNGEE. This CDR3 has 14 residues. V lost 4 bases and J lost 4, with 15 bases in between.

The rearrangement uses TRBV6-1 and TRBJ1-2, with 8 bases identical to TRBD1. The CDR3 spans 13 residues. The V segment lost 6 bases and the J segment 5 bases; nucleotides outside the gene matches: 5. The germline gives CDR1 MNHNS, CDR2 SASEGT. CDR3 sequence: CASRQDREYGYTF. CDR3 sequence (DNA): TGTGCCAGCAGACAGGACAGGGAGTATGGCTACACCTTC.

V and J are TRBV6-7 and TRBJ2-6; D perhaps matches TRBD2 (5 bases). TRBV6-7 is an ORF, and what it does is uncertain. V was clipped by 5 bases and J by 5 bases, with 22 bases between them. The CDR3 covers 18 residues. CDR3 sequence reads: CASSAWRRLQSRANVLTF. DNA for the CDR3: TGTGCCAGCAGTGCCTGGAGGCGTTTACAAAGTCGGGCCAACGTCCTGACTTTC.

The V call is TRBV10-3, the J call TRBJ2-2; 14 nucleotides align to TRBD2. Trimming removed 7 bases from V and 0 bases from J; junction bases left unmatched: 10. From germline, CDR1 is ENHRY and CDR2 SYGVKD. The CDR3 spans 19 residues. Written as DNA, the CDR3 is TGTGCCATCAAGGGACTAGCGGGAGATGGGCTTACGAACACCGGGGAGCTGTTTTTT. Translating gives CAIKGLAGDGLTNTGELFF.

A note on this clone: This specimen includes other DNA sequences encoding the same CDR3. In nucleotides, the CDR3 is TGTGCCAGCAGCGTAGGTTCGAGGGGCGTTCTCACCGGGGAGCTGTTTTTT. Its protein product is CASSVGSRGVLTGELFF. V usage is TRBV9 and J usage is TRBJ2-2; D assignment may be TRBD1 or TRBD2 (5 bases each). Germline values: CDR1 SGDLS, CDR2 YYNGEE. V gave up 0 bases and J gave up 4 bases, with 16 bases separating them. The CDR3 runs to 17 residues.

Details on this clone: Within the sample, other DNA sequences also encode this same CDR3. The chain employs TRBV7-9 and TRBJ2-1; no clear D gene. Trimming shortened V by 1 base and J by 4 bases, and 5 bases separated the two germline ends. Germline V gene data show CDR1 as SEHNR and CDR2 as FQNEAQ (reference sequence). CDR3 size: 13 residues. In DNA form, the CDR3 reads TGTGCCAGCAGCTTAGTCCCATACAATGAGCAGTTCTTC. It translates to CASSLVPYNEQFF.

This chain connects TRBV27 to TRBJ2-7; 7 bases are shared with TRBD1. Germline V CDR1 and CDR2: MNHEY, SMNVEV (reference sequence). This CDR3 comprises 14 residues. V lost 0 bases and J lost 5; bases outside the gene matches: 4. The CDR3 protein is CASSLSYRGNEQYF. Here the CDR3 DNA reads TGTGCCAGCAGTTTATCGTACAGGGGAAACGAGCAGTACTTC.

The chain employs TRBV7-8 and TRBJ2-7; D not certain. Trimming pared 1 base from V and 4 bases from J, leaving 8 bases between. The CDR3 runs 13 residues. Germline CDR1 and CDR2: SGHVS and FQNEAQ. CDR3 protein: CASSLVAGYEQYF. In nucleotides, the CDR3 is TGTGCCAGCAGCTTAGTGGCCGGGTACGAGCAGTACTTC.

The chain's CDR3 is CASSLGPETYEQYF. DNA for the CDR3: TGTGCCAGCAGCTTGGGTCCAGAGACCTACGAGCAGTACTTC. This rearrangement joins TRBV5-6 to TRBJ2-7; D not resolved. The V gene's germline CDR1 is SGHDT and CDR2 YYEEEE. This CDR3 region has 14 residues. The V gene lost 0 bases and the J gene lost 2 bases, with 9 bases spanning the gap. Combining the CDR3 with reference TRBV5-6 and TRBJ2-7 gives the whole variable domain DAGVTQSPTHLIKTRGQQVTLRCSPKSGHDTVSWYQQALGQGPQFIFQYYEEEERQRGNFPDRFSGHQFPNYSSELNVNALLLGDSALYLCASSLGPETYEQYFGPGTRLTVT.

The CDR3 reads CATSPGGGLINEKLFF. The CDR3, as DNA: TGTGCCACCAGCCCCGGTGGGGGGCTAATCAATGAAAAACTGTTTTTT. The rearrangement links TRBV15 to TRBJ1-4, with a possible D match to TRBD1 (6 bases). Germline V lookup: CDR1 LNHNV, CDR2 YYDKDF (reference sequence). V shed 5 bases and J shed 5 bases, with 18 bases lying between them. The CDR3 is made up of 16 amino acids.

This chain joins TRBV19 and TRBJ2-1; TRBD2 aligns across 14 bases. V gave up 5 bases and J gave up 7 bases; unmatched junction bases: 10. The CDR3 covers 17 residues. From germline, CDR1 is LNHDA and CDR2 SQIVND (reference sequence). CDR3 region: CASSPKTSGRAENEQFF. The CDR3 DNA is TGTGCCAGTAGTCCAAAGACTAGCGGGAGGGCCGAGAATGAGCAGTTCTTC.

This chain joins TRBV2 and TRBJ2-2; no definite D call. V was shortened by 1 base and J by 6 bases, with 9 bases between the two germline ends. This CDR3 has 14 amino acids. Germline CDR1 is SNHLY and CDR2 is FYNNEI. The CDR3 sequence is CASSEGRFPGELFF. The CDR3 coding sequence is TGTGCCAGCAGTGAAGGAAGGTTTCCCGGGGAGCTGTTTTTT.

The chain uses TRBV19 and TRBJ2-1; tentatively, D is TRBD2 (6 bases). The CDR3 runs 16 residues. Germline-derived CDR1 and CDR2 are LNHDA and SQIVND (reference sequence). Trimming took off 0 bases at V and 0 bases at J, with 9 bases between the two ends. The CDR3 loop reads CASSIEFGSSYNEQFF. CDR3 in DNA: TGTGCCAGTAGTATAGAATTCGGGAGCTCCTACAATGAGCAGTTCTTC.

V usage is TRBV28 and J usage is TRBJ1-5; D remains unclear. Trimming stripped 2 bases from V and 5 bases from J, with 7 bases between. Per the germline V gene, CDR1 is MDHEN and CDR2 is SYDVKM. The CDR3 sequence is 13 residues long. The CDR3 coding sequence is TGTGCCAGCAGTTTAATGGGTGATCAGCCCCAGCATTTT. Encoded protein: CASSLMGDQPQHF.

The rearrangement uses TRBV5-6 and TRBJ2-2; the match to TRBD1 covers 8 bases. This CDR3 has 15 residues. The germline V gene has CDR1 SGHDT and CDR2 YYEEEE. V dropped 4 bases and J dropped 0; count of bases not matched to a gene: 2. CDR3: CASSPQGANTGELFF. CDR3 sequence (DNA): TGTGCCAGCAGCCCACAGGGGGCGAACACCGGGGAGCTGTTTTTT. Looking up the rest from reference TRBV5-6 and TRBJ2-2 gives the full variable domain: DAGVTQSPTHLIKTRGQQVTLRCSPKSGHDTVSWYQQALGQGPQFIFQYYEEEERQRGNFPDRFSGHQFPNYSSELNVNALLLGDSALYLCASSPQGANTGELFFGEGSRLTVL.

This clone was counted a few times. The chain combines TRBV14 with TRBJ2-3, with D hard to call. V was shortened by 0 bases and J by 0 bases, with 13 bases between the two germline ends. Germline-derived CDR1 and CDR2 are SGHDN and FVKESK. This CDR3 is built from 17 residues. CDR3 DNA sequence: TGTGCCAGCAGCCAAGATTGGCAGTCCTCTAGCACAGATACGCAGTATTTT. The encoded protein is CASSQDWQSSSTDTQYF.

The chain couples TRBV4-1 to TRBJ1-2; TRBD1 aligns across 10 bases. J lost 0 bases, V lost 2 bases, and 9 bases had no gene match. Germline lookup yields CDR1 MGHRA and CDR2 YSYEKL. The CDR3 runs 18 residues. The CDR3 region is CASSQKITGTGANYGYTF. The CDR3 DNA is TGCGCCAGCAGCCAAAAGATCACTGGGACAGGGGCTAACTATGGCTACACCTTC.

Only one count was recorded for this clone. The rearrangement joins TRBV4-1 to TRBJ1-2; no firm D call. CDR3 length: 15 amino acids. Germline CDR1 MGHRA, CDR2 YSYEKL. The ends were cut back, 1 base at V and 3 bases at J, with 12 bases in the middle. CDR3 in DNA: TGCGCCAGCAGCCAAGTTCAGTCCGCGGACTATGGCTACACCTTC. It yields the protein CASSQVQSADYGYTF.

This chain uses TRBV5-1 with TRBJ2-1, with D tentatively TRBD1 or TRBD2 (10 bases each). The CDR3 has 17 residues. Deletions cut 4 bases from V and 8 bases from J, with 25 bases between. CDR1 is SGHRS and CDR2 is YFSETQ in the germline V gene. The CDR3: CASSTDRGSGRVDEQFF. Written as DNA, the CDR3 is TGCGCCAGCAGCACGGACAGGGGGAGCGGGAGGGTGGATGAGCAGTTCTTC.

There are a few counts of this clone. V gene TRBV6-5 combines with J gene TRBJ2-1; possible D gene TRBD1, 6 bases. Trimming took off 6 bases at V and 2 bases at J, with 14 bases between the two ends. In germline, CDR1 is MNHEY, CDR2 SVGAGI. The CDR3 is made up of 15 amino acids. The CDR3 loop reads CASSKAQGPYNEQFF. The CDR3 DNA sequence: TGTGCCAGCAGCAAGGCACAGGGCCCCTACAATGAGCAGTTCTTC.

V is TRBV5-6 and J is TRBJ2-3; 12 bases fit TRBD2. J lost 5 bases, V lost 5 bases, and 9 bases had no gene match. The CDR3 length is 16 residues. Per the germline V gene, CDR1 is SGHDT and CDR2 is YYEEEE. The CDR3 DNA sequence: TGTGCCAGCAGTAGGACTAGCGGGGAGCGGGGAGATACGCAGTATTTT. Its translation is CASSRTSGERGDTQYF.

The chain carries TRBV29-1 and TRBJ1-1; D remains ambiguous. The germline V and J ends were trimmed by 1 base and 1 base, with 16 bases remaining between them. Per germline, CDR1 SQVTM and CDR2 ANQGSEA. CDR3 size: 16 residues. CDR3 coding DNA: TGCAGCGTTGAAGGTCGGCAGAAACGTTCGAACACTGAAGCTTTCTTT. Protein product: CSVEGRQKRSNTEAFF.

This clone was seen once. This chain links TRBV6-6 with TRBJ1-5; no clear D. This CDR3 region has 13 residues. V lost 0 bases and J 5 bases, leaving 5 bases between the germline ends. CDR1 and CDR2 from the germline V gene are MNHNY and SVGAGI (reference sequence). The CDR3 is CASSYSRDQPQHF. The CDR3 DNA follows: TGTGCCAGCAGTTACTCGAGGGATCAGCCCCAGCATTTT.

This clone has only one observation. V is TRBV14 and J is TRBJ2-7; D might be TRBD2 (5 bases). Per the germline V gene, CDR1 is SGHDN and CDR2 is FVKESK. CDR3 length: 18 amino acids. V was trimmed by 2 bases and J by 1 base, leaving 21 bases between them. CDR3 in DNA: TGTGCCAGCAGCCAATTGGGCGGAGGAAACCCGGGTTCCTACGAGCAGTACTTC. Translated: CASSQLGGGNPGSYEQYF.

The rearrangement uses TRBV2 and TRBJ2-7; no reliable D call. V was pared by 1 base and J by 3 bases, with 10 bases between. The CDR3 length is 14 residues. The germline CDR1 and CDR2 sequences are SNHLY and FYNNEI. The CDR3 here is CASSEVTVFYEQYF. The CDR3 coding sequence is TGTGCCAGCAGTGAAGTCACGGTTTTCTACGAGCAGTACTTC.